The entry below describes one T cell receptor (beta chain). The record originates from a study of blood T cell repertoires in COVID-19. Study-wide background: Acute and convalescent COVID-19 samples came from the United States, Italy and Spain.

Germline loops: CDR1 SGHTA, CDR2 FQGNSA. This CDR3 has 16 residues. Trimming cost V 0 bases and J 1 base, with 10 bases left between them. Per the original data handling: Researchers report that nucleated cell counts were estimated from reference gene primer amplification. Measured with immunoSEQ multiplex PCR; TCRdb has only the in-frame clones, and not every one. That table furnishes V, J and clone size, whereas the DNA furnished D and trimming. The sample contains some 140,000 clones, about 80% of which appear only once. The J gene is TRBJ1-5, the V gene TRBV7-2; possible D gene TRBD1, 6 bases. Sequenced: peripheral blood. This receptor was taken from a man between 60 and 70 years old with acute or convalescent COVID-19. The CDR3 loop is CASSLASDRSNQPQHF. The DNA of the CDR3 is TGTGCCAGCAGCTTAGCAAGTGACAGGAGCAATCAGCCCCAGCATTTT. The whole variable domain, filled in from reference TRBV7-2 and TRBJ1-5, reads GAGVSQSPSNKVTEKGKDVELRCDPISGHTALYWYRQSLGQGLEFLIYFQGNSAPDKSGLPSDRFSAERTGGSVSTLTIQRTQQEDSAVYLCASSLASDRSNQPQHFGDGTRLSIL.